This T cell receptor beta chain was profiled in a study of blood T cell repertoires in COVID-19. How the authors handled the data: The authors estimated nucleated cell counts from reference gene primer amplification. Data came from immunoSEQ multiplex PCR; TCRdb stores just in-frame clones and leaves some out. V, J and clone size derive from that table, while D and trimming were established from the DNA sequence. Of roughly 190,000 clones in the sample, more than 75% were seen once. CDR1 is SGHKS, CDR2 YYEKEE, per germline (reference sequence). The germline V and J ends were trimmed by 2 bases and 2 bases, with 16 bases remaining between them. The CDR3 length is 16 residues.

Material for sequencing was peripheral blood. The TCR was taken from a man between 18 and 35 years old with active or convalescent COVID-19. The chain links TRBV5-5 to TRBJ1-1; no clear D gene. This CDR3 reads CASSFLPSVLNTEAFF. DNA for the CDR3: TGTGCCAGCAGCTTCCTCCCGTCCGTCCTTAACACTGAAGCTTTCTTT.